Listed below are T cell receptor beta chains from one sample, sequenced in a study of T-cell reconstitution after alpha-beta-depleted transplantation in children. One entry per CDR3 protein, called by TCRdb with MiXCR from the PCR reads. The sample lists roughly 500,000 distinct CDR3 sequences; around a third were seen once. The material sequenced was PBMCs from the stem cell graft donor, taken from the stem cell graft. The source is a human donor who donated a stem cell graft to a child with aplastic anemia. The CDR3 runs from the conserved cysteine through the conserved F or W. A D gene is named only where the DNA matches it firmly. A row's size may be missing; if present it is once, few, many or a size class.

J: TRBJ1-2
V: TRBV7-9
size: .
D: TRBD1
DNA: TGTGCCAGCACCACCCAGGGACAGGGAGTAAGAGGCTACACCTTC
CDR3: CASTTQGQGVRGYTF

J: TRBJ1-1
V: TRBV29-1
size: .
D: TRBD1
DNA: TGCAGCGTTCAGGGGGACCATACTGAAGCTTTCTTT
CDR3: CSVQGDHTEAFF

J: TRBJ1-1
V: TRBV12-3/TRBV12-4
size: many
D: .
DNA: TGTGCCAGCAGTTTTGGTTCCTCAGGTTTCTTT
CDR3: CASSFGSSGFF

J: TRBJ2-1
V: TRBV10-3
size: few
D: TRBD1
DNA: TGTGCCATCAGCGGACAGGGAGGTACCAATGAGCAGTTCTTC
CDR3: CAISGQGGTNEQFF

J: TRBJ1-5
V: TRBV20-1
size: few
D: .
DNA: TGCAGTGCTAGAGATCCGGGGCAGAAGCCCCAGCATTTT
CDR3: CSARDPGQKPQHF

J: TRBJ2-1
V: TRBV11-2
size: few
D: .
DNA: TGTGCCAGCAGCTTAATTAGGGTCGGGGAGCAGTTCTTC
CDR3: CASSLIRVGEQFF

J: TRBJ2-7
V: TRBV28
size: .
D: TRBD2
DNA: TGTGCCAGCAGTTTGATCCTAGCGGGAGGGTTGTACGAGCAGTACTTC
CDR3: CASSLILAGGLYEQYF

J: TRBJ1-1
V: TRBV6-5
size: few
D: .
DNA: TGTGCCAGCGCCCGAATGAACACTGAAGCTTTCTTT
CDR3: CASARMNTEAFF

J: TRBJ2-1
V: TRBV14
size: few
D: .
DNA: TGTGCCAGCAGCCAATTTTGGGACGGGGAGATGCAGTTCTTC
CDR3: CASSQFWDGEMQFF

J: TRBJ2-7
V: TRBV15
size: .
D: .
DNA: TGTGCCACCAGCAGAGATTATGCGCTGAACGAGCAGTACTTC
CDR3: CATSRDYALNEQYF

J: TRBJ2-1
V: TRBV10-3
size: .
D: TRBD2
DNA: TGTGCCATCAGTCATAGCGGGAGCTCCTACAATGAGCAGTTCTTC
CDR3: CAISHSGSSYNEQFF

J: TRBJ2-2
V: TRBV6-2/TRBV6-3
size: few
D: TRBD2
DNA: TGTGCCAGCAGTCGCAGCGGGAGGGTGAACACCGGGGAGCTGTTTTTT
CDR3: CASSRSGRVNTGELFF

J: TRBJ1-2
V: TRBV18
size: .
D: .
DNA: TGTGCCAGCTCACCCGCGACAGAACCCTATGGCTACACCTTC
CDR3: CASSPATEPYGYTF

J: TRBJ2-7
V: TRBV13
size: .
D: .
DNA: TGTGCCAGCAGCCTTCTAGACTACGAGCAGTACTTC
CDR3: CASSLLDYEQYF

J: TRBJ1-2
V: TRBV30
size: .
D: .
DNA: TGTGCCTGGAGGACAGGAGGCTACACCTTC
CDR3: CAWRTGGYTF

J: TRBJ1-1
V: TRBV5-5
size: few
D: .
DNA: TGTGCCAGCAGCTTGCCCCCTCGGAACACTGAAGCTTTCTTT
CDR3: CASSLPPRNTEAFF

J: TRBJ2-3
V: TRBV20-1
size: .
D: TRBD2
DNA: TGCAGTGCCGGGGCAGCGGGAGGACGCACAGATACGCAGTATTTT
CDR3: CSAGAAGGRTDTQYF

J: TRBJ2-2
V: TRBV19
size: once
D: TRBD1
DNA: TGTGCCAGTAGTATACGGACAGGGCCAGCGAACACCGGGGAGCTGTTTTTT
CDR3: CASSIRTGPANTGELFF

J: TRBJ2-7
V: TRBV6-1
size: few
D: .
DNA: TGTGCCAGCAGTGAATCTGTAGGTAGAGAGGAGCAGTACTTC
CDR3: CASSESVGREEQYF

J: TRBJ2-7
V: TRBV27
size: .
D: .
DNA: TGTGCCAGCAGTTTCGCCCCTAGGTCGGGAGAGCAGTACTTC
CDR3: CASSFAPRSGEQYF

J: TRBJ2-5
V: TRBV24-1
size: .
D: TRBD2
DNA: TGTGCCACCAGTGATCGGAGACGGGAGGCCCAGTACTTC
CDR3: CATSDRRREAQYF

J: TRBJ1-1
V: TRBV9
size: .
D: .
DNA: TGTGCCAGCAGCGTAGAAGATAGGACTGAAGCTTTCTTT
CDR3: CASSVEDRTEAFF

J: TRBJ1-1
V: TRBV30
size: .
D: .
DNA: TGTGCCTGGAGTGCCCCTGGGTACGGGGGCACTGAAGCTTTCTTT
CDR3: CAWSAPGYGGTEAFF

J: TRBJ2-7
V: TRBV13
size: few
D: TRBD2
DNA: TGTGCCAGCAGCCCTACTAGCGGGGCCATCTACGAGCAGTACTTC
CDR3: CASSPTSGAIYEQYF

J: TRBJ1-1
V: TRBV20-1
size: .
D: .
DNA: TGCAGTGCTTACGGGGGGGGCACTGAAGCTTTCTTT
CDR3: CSAYGGGTEAFF

J: TRBJ2-4
V: TRBV20-1
size: .
D: .
DNA: TGCAGTGCTAGAGATGGAGCCAAAAACATTCAGTACTTC
CDR3: CSARDGAKNIQYF

J: TRBJ1-1
V: TRBV25-1
size: .
D: TRBD1
DNA: TGTGCCAAGGACAGGGTGGATACTGAAGCTTTCTTT
CDR3: CAKDRVDTEAFF

J: TRBJ2-5
V: TRBV6-2/TRBV6-3
size: .
D: .
DNA: TGTGCCAGCAGAGGTTCTACGCGGACGACCCAGTACTTC
CDR3: CASRGSTRTTQYF

J: TRBJ2-2
V: TRBV5-5
size: few
D: TRBD2
DNA: TGTGCCAGCAGCTCGGGACTAGCGAGGACCGGGGAGCTGTTTTTT
CDR3: CASSSGLARTGELFF

J: TRBJ1-5
V: TRBV15
size: .
D: TRBD1
DNA: TGTGCCACCAGCAGAGATGGCGGACAGGGGGCCTTTTATCCTTATCAGCCCCAGCATTTT
CDR3: CATSRDGGQGAFYPYQPQHF

J: TRBJ1-1
V: TRBV3-1
size: .
D: .
DNA: TGTGCCAGCAGCCAAGGTCGGTCCAACGAAGCTTTCTTT
CDR3: CASSQGRSNEAFF

J: TRBJ2-1
V: TRBV18
size: .
D: TRBD2
DNA: TGTGCCAGCTCACCAACGGGGACTAGGGCCTACAATGAGCAGTTCTTC
CDR3: CASSPTGTRAYNEQFF

J: TRBJ1-4
V: TRBV5-1
size: few
D: .
DNA: TGCGCCAGCAGCCTCTATACGGAGCAAGGGAAACTGTTTTTT
CDR3: CASSLYTEQGKLFF

J: TRBJ2-7
V: TRBV20-1
size: .
D: TRBD1
DNA: TGCTCGAGACAGGGGGAAGACGAGCAGTACTTC
CDR3: CSRQGEDEQYF

J: TRBJ2-7
V: TRBV29-1
size: many
D: .
DNA: TGCAGCGTTGAAGGTGCGGCCTACGAGCAGTACTTC
CDR3: CSVEGAAYEQYF

J: TRBJ1-1
V: TRBV4-2
size: .
D: TRBD1
DNA: TGTGCCAGCAGCCCGGACAGGGTCAACACTGAAGCTTTCTTT
CDR3: CASSPDRVNTEAFF

J: TRBJ2-3
V: TRBV7-6
size: .
D: TRBD2
DNA: TGTGCCAGCAGCCGAGGGCGGCGGGAGGCAAGCACAGATACGCAGTATTTT
CDR3: CASSRGRREASTDTQYF

J: TRBJ1-2
V: TRBV12-3/TRBV12-4
size: few
D: .
DNA: TGTGCCAGCAGTTCGGACGGCGGTGGCTACACCTTC
CDR3: CASSSDGGGYTF

J: TRBJ2-2
V: TRBV29-1
size: .
D: TRBD2
DNA: TGCAGCGTCCTAAAGGGGCTACTAGCGGGAGGGTCCACCGGGGAGCTGTTTTTT
CDR3: CSVLKGLLAGGSTGELFF

J: TRBJ2-5
V: TRBV7-9
size: .
D: .
DNA: TGTGCCAGCAGCTTACAGGGGTATTACCAAGAGACCCAGTACTTC
CDR3: CASSLQGYYQETQYF

J: TRBJ2-3
V: TRBV7-9
size: .
D: .
DNA: TGTGCCAGCAGCTTTGGAAAACAGGGTAGGGATACGCAGTATTTT
CDR3: CASSFGKQGRDTQYF